A single sample is the source of the 6 T cell receptor beta chains below, sequenced in a study of early T cells in non-severe SARS-CoV-2 infection. TCRdb redid the calling of the 5' RACE reads with MiXCR, one entry per CDR3 protein. The sample lists around 77,000 distinct CDR3 sequences; approximately 15% were seen once. Material: whole blood, obtained at baseline. The receptors come from an adult who was a healthcare worker with PCR-confirmed SARS-CoV-2 infection or an uninfected control (not recorded which).

This clonotype came up many times. V is TRBV7-8 and J is TRBJ1-6; D uncertain. V was cut by 5 bases and J by 5 bases, with 13 bases left in between. This CDR3 spans 15 amino acids. Per germline, CDR1 SGHVS and CDR2 FQNEAQ. Here the CDR3 DNA reads TGTGCCAGCAGCGTAACGACTGTGAATAATTCACCCCTCCACTTT. This gives the protein CASSVTTVNNSPLHF.

This clonotype appeared a few times. This rearrangement joins TRBV27 to TRBJ2-7; D might be TRBD1 (6 bases). CDR3 length equals 15 residues. Trimming stripped 4 bases from V and 0 bases from J, with 13 bases between. Germline V lookup: CDR1 MNHEY, CDR2 SMNVEV (reference sequence). CDR3 amino acids: CASSSLRGRSYEQYF. CDR3 nucleotides: TGTGCCAGCAGTTCCCTCAGGGGTCGCTCCTACGAGCAGTACTTC.

The table lists this clonotype with a few counts. The chain has TRBV10-1 and TRBJ1-3; D call uncertain. The germline CDR1 and CDR2 sequences are WNHNN and SYGVQD (reference sequence). Trimming shortened V by 8 bases and J by 1 base, and 9 bases separated the two germline ends. The CDR3 sequence is 13 residues long. CDR3 in amino acids: CASSGSSGNTIYF. The DNA for the CDR3 is TGCGCCAGCTCTGGCAGTTCTGGAAACACCATATATTTT.

CDR3: CSLGASGNEQFF. CDR3 coding DNA: TGCAGCCTGGGGGCTAGCGGGAACGAGCAGTTCTTC. V and J are TRBV29-1 and TRBJ2-1, with TRBD2 matching over 9 bases. CDR1 and CDR2 (germline): SQVTM, ANQGSEA. There are 12 residues in the CDR3. J was trimmed by 10 bases and V by 8 bases; bases with no gene match: 9.

This clonotype turned up a few times. The chain links TRBV19 to TRBJ2-7; D unresolved. Germline V gene lookup returns CDR1 LNHDA and CDR2 SQIVND (reference sequence). Deletions cut 0 bases from V and 3 bases from J, with 12 bases between. CDR3 length equals 15 residues. The CDR3 DNA sequence: TGTGCCAGTAGTATAGAGGGCAGGCCTTACTACGAGCAGTACTTC. Translation gives CASSIEGRPYYEQYF.

The gene calls are TRBV20-1 and TRBJ2-7, with 9 bases that match TRBD2. The CDR3 runs to 14 residues. In germline, CDR1 is DFQATT, CDR2 SNEGSKA (reference sequence). V lost 0 bases to trimming and J lost 6 bases; unmatched junction nucleotides: 6. The CDR3 nucleotides are TGCAGTGCTAGAGAAGGGCTAGCGGGACCCGAGCAGTACTTC. It encodes CSAREGLAGPEQYF.